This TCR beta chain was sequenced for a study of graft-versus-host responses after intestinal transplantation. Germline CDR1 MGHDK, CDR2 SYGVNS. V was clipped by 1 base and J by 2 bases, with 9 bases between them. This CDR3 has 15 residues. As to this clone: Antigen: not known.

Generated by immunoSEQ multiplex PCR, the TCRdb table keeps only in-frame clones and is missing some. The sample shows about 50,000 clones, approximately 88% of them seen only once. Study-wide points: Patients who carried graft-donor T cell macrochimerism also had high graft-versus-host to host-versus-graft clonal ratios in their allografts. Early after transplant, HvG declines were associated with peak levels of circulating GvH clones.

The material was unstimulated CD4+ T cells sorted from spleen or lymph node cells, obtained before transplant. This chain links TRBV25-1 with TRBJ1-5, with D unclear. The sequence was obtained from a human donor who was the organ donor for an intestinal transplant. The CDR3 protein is CASSESGWGNQPQHF. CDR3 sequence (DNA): TGTGCCAGCAGTGAATCAGGTTGGGGCAATCAGCCCCAGCATTTT.